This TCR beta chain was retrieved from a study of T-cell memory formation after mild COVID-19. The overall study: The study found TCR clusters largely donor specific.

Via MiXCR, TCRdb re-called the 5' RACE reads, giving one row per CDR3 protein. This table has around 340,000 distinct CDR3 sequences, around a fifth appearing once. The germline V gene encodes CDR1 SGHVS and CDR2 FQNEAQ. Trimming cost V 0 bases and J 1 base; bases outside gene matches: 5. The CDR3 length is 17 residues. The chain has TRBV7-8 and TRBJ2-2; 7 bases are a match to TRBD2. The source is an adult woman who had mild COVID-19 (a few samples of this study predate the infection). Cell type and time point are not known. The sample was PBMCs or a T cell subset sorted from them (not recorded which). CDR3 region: CASSLAGGRVNTGELFF. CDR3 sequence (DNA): TGTGCCAGCAGCTTAGCAGGCGGGAGAGTGAACACCGGGGAGCTGTTTTTT.